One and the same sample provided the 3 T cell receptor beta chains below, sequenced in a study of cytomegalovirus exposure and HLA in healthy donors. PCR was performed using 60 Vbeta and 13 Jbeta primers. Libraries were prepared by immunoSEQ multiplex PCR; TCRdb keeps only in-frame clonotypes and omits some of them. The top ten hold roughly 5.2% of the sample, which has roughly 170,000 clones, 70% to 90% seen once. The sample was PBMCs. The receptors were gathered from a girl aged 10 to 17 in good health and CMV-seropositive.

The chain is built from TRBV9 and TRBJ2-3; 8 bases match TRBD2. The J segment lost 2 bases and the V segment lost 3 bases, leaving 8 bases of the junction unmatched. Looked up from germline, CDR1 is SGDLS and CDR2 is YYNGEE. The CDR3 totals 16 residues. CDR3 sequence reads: CASSAELAAPTDTQYF. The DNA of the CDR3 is TGTGCCAGCAGCGCGGAACTAGCGGCCCCCACAGATACGCAGTATTTT.

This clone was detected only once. The CDR3 nucleotides are TGTGCCAGCAGCTTGGATCTGGTTCGGGAGCAGTTCTTC. This codes for CASSLDLVREQFF. This chain links TRBV5-6 with TRBJ2-1; D gene ambiguous. In germline, CDR1 is SGHDT, CDR2 YYEEEE. With 0 bases removed from V and 10 bases from J, the gap between germline ends came to 11 bases. The length of the CDR3 is 13 residues.

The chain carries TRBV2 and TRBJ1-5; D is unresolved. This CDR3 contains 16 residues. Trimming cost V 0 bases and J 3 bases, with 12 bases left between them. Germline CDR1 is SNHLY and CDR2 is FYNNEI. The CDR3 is CASSEALQAANQPQHF. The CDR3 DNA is TGTGCCAGCAGTGAAGCGCTTCAGGCAGCCAATCAGCCCCAGCATTTT.